This passage covers 25 T cell receptor beta chains from one sample sequenced in a study of early T cells in non-severe SARS-CoV-2 infection. Using its own MiXCR run on the 5' RACE reads, TCRdb lists one record per CDR3 protein. The table shows roughly 48,000 distinct CDR3 sequences, with about 4.1% occurring only once. The sample taken for sequencing was whole blood. All receptors derive from an adult who was a healthcare worker with PCR-confirmed SARS-CoV-2 infection or an uninfected control (not recorded which).

This clonotype was counted ten times or more. The rearrangement links TRBV20-1 to TRBJ2-7; 10 nucleotides line up with TRBD1. The CDR3 covers 15 residues. Germline V CDR1 and CDR2: DFQATT, SNEGSKA (reference sequence). V shed 3 bases, J shed 4 bases, and the junction held 9 bases outside the gene matches. CDR3 nucleotide sequence: TGCAGTGCTAGTAGGGGGGGGACAGGGGTGTACGAGCAGTACTTC. As protein: CSASRGGTGVYEQYF.

The chain combines TRBV5-4 with TRBJ2-3; possibly TRBD1 or TRBD2 for D (6 bases each). The CDR3 loop spans 16 amino acids. CDR1 is SGHNT and CDR2 is YYREEE in the germline V gene (reference sequence). Trimming shortened V by 4 bases and J by 3 bases, and 18 bases separated the two germline ends. CDR3 amino acids: CASSPRRGGRTDTQYF. In DNA, the CDR3 is TGTGCCAGCAGCCCACGGCGTGGGGGGCGTACAGATACGCAGTATTTT.

The chain uses TRBV25-1 and TRBJ1-1; 9 bases map to TRBD1. Germline CDR1 MGHDK, CDR2 SYGVNS. The CDR3 is 15 residues long. The V gene end was trimmed by 5 bases and the J gene end by 3 bases; junction bases not matched to a gene: 7. The CDR3 loop reads CASSPWGQGDTEAFF. The CDR3 nucleotides are TGTGCCAGCAGTCCCTGGGGACAGGGAGACACTGAAGCTTTCTTT.

This clonotype was recorded at least ten times. The rearrangement joins TRBV27 to TRBJ2-7; D is uncertain. The germline CDR1 and CDR2 sequences are MNHEY and SMNVEV (reference sequence). V lost 2 bases to trimming and J lost 0 bases, with 5 bases between them. The CDR3 covers 13 residues. For the CDR3, the DNA is TGTGCCAGCAGTTTAGGGCTCTCCTACGAGCAGTACTTC. Encoded protein: CASSLGLSYEQYF.

In this sample, this clonotype turned up many times. The rearrangement links TRBV7-2 to TRBJ2-2; possibly TRBD1 for D (6 bases). V was shortened by 5 bases and J by 1 base, with 17 bases between the two germline ends. CDR3 size: 17 residues. Germline CDR1 SGHTA, CDR2 FQGNSA. CDR3: CASSRQSDRLNTGELFF. CDR3 coding DNA: TGTGCCAGCAGCCGCCAATCCGACAGGTTGAACACCGGGGAGCTGTTTTTT.

This chain links TRBV27 with TRBJ2-2; D ambiguous. Trimming stripped 6 bases from V and 4 bases from J, with 18 bases between. Germline V CDR1 and CDR2: MNHEY, SMNVEV (reference sequence). The CDR3 consists of 16 residues. The CDR3 loop reads CASSPGVNEVTGELFF. CDR3 coding DNA: TGTGCCAGCAGCCCAGGAGTCAACGAGGTCACCGGGGAGCTGTTTTTT.

This clonotype has at least ten counts. The chain links TRBV11-2 to TRBJ1-5; D gene unclear. CDR1 and CDR2 (germline): SGHAT, FQNNGV. The CDR3 runs 13 residues. V lost 1 base, J lost 5 bases, and 6 bases lay in between. The CDR3 loop reads CASSLAQDQPQHF. The CDR3 DNA reads as TGTGCCAGCAGCTTAGCCCAGGATCAGCCCCAGCATTTT.

This clonotype was recorded many times. The CDR3 loop reads CASSMTSGRGDEQYF. In nucleotides, the CDR3 is TGTGCCAGCAGTATGACTAGCGGGAGAGGGGACGAGCAGTACTTC. The chain is built from TRBV27 and TRBJ2-7; TRBD2 agrees at 12 bases. This CDR3 is 15 amino acids long. The J segment lost 5 bases and the V segment lost 5 bases, leaving 7 bases of the junction unmatched. Germline-derived CDR1 and CDR2 are MNHEY and SMNVEV (reference sequence).

This clonotype was recorded at least ten times. This chain connects TRBV20-1 to TRBJ2-1, with 14 bases that match TRBD2. After removal of 0 bases from V and 6 bases from J, the junction contained 1 base not matched to a gene. CDR3 size: 15 residues. Germline lookup yields CDR1 DFQATT and CDR2 SNEGSKA (reference sequence). CDR3 loop: CSAREGLAGVNEQFF. Written as DNA, the CDR3 is TGCAGTGCTAGAGAGGGACTAGCGGGAGTCAATGAGCAGTTCTTC.

This clonotype was seen many times. The chain joins TRBV12-3 or TRBV12-4 to TRBJ2-1; 8 positions match TRBD1. This CDR3 is built from 15 residues. Trimming removed 5 bases from V and 2 bases from J; junction bases left unmatched: 5. The DNA for the CDR3 is TGTGCCAGCAGTCCACCGGGACAGGCCTACAATGAGCAGTTCTTC. Protein product: CASSPPGQAYNEQFF.

V and J are TRBV5-4 and TRBJ2-2; no reliable D call. Germline V gene lookup returns CDR1 SGHNT and CDR2 YYREEE (reference sequence). The CDR3 extends over 16 amino acids. The ends were cut back, 0 bases at V and 3 bases at J, with 12 bases in the middle. The CDR3 loop is CASSLGRSFDTGELFF. CDR3 nucleotide sequence: TGTGCCAGCAGCTTGGGACGTTCGTTCGACACCGGGGAGCTGTTTTTT.

This clonotype has only a few counts. The rearrangement joins TRBV7-2 to TRBJ2-7, with 8 positions matching TRBD1. This CDR3 region has 16 residues. Trimming took 2 bases from V and 5 from J; bases not matched to a gene: 11. The germline V gene encodes CDR1 SGHTA and CDR2 FQGNSA. For the CDR3, the DNA is TGTGCCAGCAGCTTAAATCAGGGGGCCGTCTCTGACGAGCAGTACTTC. Translated: CASSLNQGAVSDEQYF.

This chain uses TRBV2 with TRBJ1-6, with TRBD1 matching 8 bases. The CDR3 has 16 amino acids. Germline CDR1 is SNHLY and CDR2 is FYNNEI. With V trimmed by 6 bases and J by 7 bases, 11 bases remained unmatched. CDR3 residues: CASSPSDRAANSPLHF. CDR3 nucleotides: TGTGCCAGCAGCCCGTCGGACAGGGCGGCCAATTCACCCCTCCACTTT.

This clonotype was recorded many times. Germline is not matched at one junction end, which may reflect a read error. This rearrangement joins TRBV20-1 to TRBJ1-6; 7 bases line up with TRBD1. Germline V gene data show CDR1 as DFQATT and CDR2 as SNEGSKA (reference sequence). CDR3 length: 14 residues. As DNA, the CDR3 is TGCAGTGCTAGAGATCCCCGGGACGGCGACAGGGAGAACTTT. Its translation: CSARDPRDGDRENF.

This clonotype showed up many times. The CDR3 spells CASSLRPGGGRNEQYF. The DNA for the CDR3 is TGCGCCAGCAGTCTACGGCCAGGGGGGGGCAGGAACGAGCAGTACTTC. This chain joins TRBV23-1 and TRBJ2-7; TRBD1 or TRBD2 may be the D gene (7 bases each). TRBV23-1 is known as an ORF, though its function is uncertain. The V gene lost 4 bases and the J gene lost 5 bases, with 21 bases spanning the gap. The CDR3 runs to 16 residues.

This clonotype was counted once. A clone one base away is much larger, so this may be a read error. This chain links TRBV24-1 with TRBJ2-3; 9 nucleotides line up with TRBD2. CDR1 and CDR2 (germline): KGHDR, SFDVKD. The CDR3 runs to 18 residues. V lost 3 bases, J lost 0 bases, and 9 bases stayed unmatched. The CDR3 DNA sequence: TGTGCCACCAGTGATGAGACTAGCGGCCTTCCGAGCACAGATACGCAGTATTTT. Its protein product is CATSDETSGLPSTDTQYF.

The sample holds many counts of this clonotype. The chain has TRBV20-1 and TRBJ2-5; D may be TRBD1 (6 bases). Trimming removed 6 bases at V and 4 bases at J, with 12 bases between. Germline V CDR1 and CDR2: DFQATT, SNEGSKA (reference sequence). This CDR3 region has 12 residues. The CDR3 DNA is TGCAGTGCCAAACAGGGTCGAGAGACCCAGTACTTC. Protein sequence: CSAKQGRETQYF.

This clonotype was recorded at least ten times. The chain couples TRBV7-2 to TRBJ1-3; TRBD1 agrees at 8 bases. V was clipped by 5 bases and J by 4 bases; unmatched bases: 7. The CDR3 has 15 residues. The germline CDR1 and CDR2 sequences are SGHTA and FQGNSA. This CDR3 reads CASSATTGDGNTIYF. The DNA of the CDR3 is TGTGCCAGCAGCGCCACGACAGGGGACGGAAACACCATATATTTT.

This clonotype showed up many times. The chain couples TRBV12-3 or TRBV12-4 to TRBJ2-1; 8 nucleotides agree with TRBD2. The ends lost 4 bases at V and 4 bases at J; junction bases unmatched: 12. There are 17 residues in the CDR3. The CDR3 sequence: CASSSILGASGYNEQFF. The CDR3 DNA sequence: TGTGCCAGCAGTTCAATCCTCGGGGCTAGCGGGTACAATGAGCAGTTCTTC.

This clonotype was counted many times. V is TRBV15 and J is TRBJ2-1; D tentatively fits TRBD1 or TRBD2 (7 bases each). V was cut by 4 bases and J by 4 bases, with 14 bases left in between. The V gene's germline CDR1 is LNHNV and CDR2 YYDKDF (reference sequence). CDR3 length: 15 residues. CDR3 DNA: TGTGCCACCAGCATAAAGCGGGGACAGTACAATGAGCAGTTCTTC. Translating it yields CATSIKRGQYNEQFF.

In this sample, this clonotype turned up many times. The rearrangement joins TRBV19 to TRBJ1-4, with 7 bases lining up with TRBD1. Germline V lookup: CDR1 LNHDA, CDR2 SQIVND (reference sequence). This CDR3 spans 15 amino acids. V lost 2 bases to trimming and J lost 5 bases; unmatched junction nucleotides: 5. The CDR3 spells CASSITGTENEKLFF. As DNA, the CDR3 is TGTGCCAGTAGTATAACCGGGACAGAAAATGAAAAACTGTTTTTT.

This clonotype has a count of ten or more. This sequence joins TRBV7-2 and TRBJ2-4, with TRBD2 matching over 8 bases. The CDR3 loop spans 14 amino acids. The germline V gene has CDR1 SGHTA and CDR2 FQGNSA. V shed 5 bases, J shed 7 bases, and the junction held 7 bases outside the gene matches. CDR3 in amino acids: CASSRSGSNNIQYF. The CDR3 DNA reads as TGTGCCAGCAGCCGGAGCGGGAGTAACAACATTCAGTACTTC.

This clonotype was recorded many times. The chain is built from TRBV4-3 and TRBJ1-2, with TRBD1 matching over 7 bases. CDR1 and CDR2 from the germline V gene are LGHNA and YSLEER. The V gene end was trimmed by 1 base and the J gene end by 3 bases; junction bases not matched to a gene: 2. The CDR3 contains 14 residues. The CDR3 sequence is CASSQATGDYGYTF. The CDR3 bases are TGCGCCAGCAGCCAAGCAACAGGGGACTATGGCTACACCTTC.

V and J are TRBV20-1 and TRBJ2-3; D is unresolved. The germline V gene has CDR1 DFQATT and CDR2 SNEGSKA (reference sequence). V was cut by 6 bases and J by 0 bases, with 13 bases left in between. CDR3 length equals 14 residues. The CDR3 region has the DNA TGCAGTGCAAACCCGCTAACTAGCACAGATACGCAGTATTTT. This gives the protein CSANPLTSTDTQYF.

This clonotype turned up a few times. This chain connects TRBV5-1 to TRBJ1-6; D not certain. Germline CDR1 is SGHRS and CDR2 is YFSETQ. This CDR3 comprises 15 residues. V lost 1 base and J 13 bases, leaving 18 bases between the germline ends. The DNA for the CDR3 is TGCGCCAGCAGCTTGATTGGCAGCGAGTCGGGGCCCCTCCACTTT. The encoded protein is CASSLIGSESGPLHF.